The 8 T cell receptor beta chains below come from one sample, sequenced in a study of T cell responses to AZD1222 COVID-19 vaccine. Measured with immunoSEQ multiplex PCR; TCRdb has only the in-frame clones, and not every one. The data hold roughly 80,000 clones, with 90% observed a single time. Material: peripheral blood, obtained 28 days after the second AZD1222 dose. These receptors were collected from an adult who received the AZD1222 COVID-19 vaccine.

The chain is built from TRBV7-2 and TRBJ2-3; the match to TRBD1 covers 10 bases. The CDR3 runs to 16 residues. Per germline, CDR1 SGHTA and CDR2 FQGNSA. Trimming took 5 bases from V and 2 from J; bases not matched to a gene: 7. CDR3 residues: CASSPGTGVFTDTQYF. In nucleotides, the CDR3 is TGTGCCAGCAGCCCCGGGACAGGGGTGTTCACAGATACGCAGTATTTT.

The rearrangement links TRBV5-1 to TRBJ2-1; 7 bases are shared with TRBD2. Germline V gene lookup returns CDR1 SGHRS and CDR2 YFSETQ. V lost 4 bases and J lost 6; bases outside the gene matches: 1. The CDR3 totals 12 residues. CDR3 sequence reads: CASSREGNEQFF. The CDR3 region has the DNA TGCGCCAGCAGCAGGGAGGGCAATGAGCAGTTCTTC.

The chain links TRBV7-2 to TRBJ2-1; 9 bases are shared with TRBD2. V lost 4 bases, J lost 4 bases, and 8 bases stayed unmatched. Per the germline V gene, CDR1 is SGHTA and CDR2 is FQGNSA. The CDR3 runs 16 residues. CDR3 coding DNA: TGTGCCAGCAGCTCCCAAGCGGGGGGCTTATACAATGAGCAGTTCTTC. The encoded protein is CASSSQAGGLYNEQFF. The whole variable domain, remainder taken from reference TRBV7-2 and TRBJ2-1, is GAGVSQSPSNKVTEKGKDVELRCDPISGHTALYWYRQSLGQGLEFLIYFQGNSAPDKSGLPSDRFSAERTGGSVSTLTIQRTQQEDSAVYLCASSSQAGGLYNEQFFGPGTRLTVL.

This rearrangement joins TRBV7-2 to TRBJ1-6; 9 bases are shared with TRBD1. Germline loops: CDR1 SGHTA, CDR2 FQGNSA. The length of the CDR3 is 15 residues. Trimming cost V 2 bases and J 10 bases; bases outside gene matches: 6. The CDR3 region is CASSLLTGGRSPLHF. DNA of the CDR3: TGTGCCAGCAGCTTATTAACAGGGGGCAGGTCACCCCTCCACTTT.

The V call is TRBV5-6, the J call TRBJ1-5; 8 bases are shared with TRBD1. Germline V lookup: CDR1 SGHDT, CDR2 YYEEEE. The J segment lost 6 bases and the V segment lost 0 bases, leaving 8 bases of the junction unmatched. CDR3 size: 16 residues. In nucleotides, the CDR3 is TGTGCCAGCAGCTTGGGCAAACAGGGGGAAGGTCAGCCCCAGCATTTT. This sequence encodes CASSLGKQGEGQPQHF.

J is TRBJ2-7 and V is TRBV3-1 (or the pseudogene TRBV3-2); D is undetermined. CDR1 is LGHDT, CDR2 YNNKEL, per germline (reference sequence). This CDR3 region has 16 residues. The ends were cut back, 4 bases at V and 3 bases at J, with 19 bases in the middle. CDR3 sequence: CASSRHEVVIGYEQYF. The DNA of the CDR3 is TGTGCCAGCAGCCGACACGAGGTTGTGATCGGCTACGAGCAGTACTTC.

This clone has just a few counts. V is TRBV1 and J is TRBJ2-4; the listed D gene, TRBD1, was not tested against the DNA. TRBV1 is given as a pseudogene. The CDR3 has 16 amino acids. The CDR3 reads CTSTLGAVIPKNIQYF. The CDR3 nucleotides read TGCACCAGCACCCTGGGGGCCGTGATTCCCAAAAACATTCAGTACTTC.

The rearrangement uses TRBV29-1 and TRBJ2-2, with 10 bases matching TRBD1. Germline V CDR1 and CDR2: SQVTM, ANQGSEA. The CDR3 spans 13 residues. V lost 7 bases and J lost 6; bases outside the gene matches: 5. The CDR3 DNA sequence: TGCAGCGGACAGGGGGCGCGAGCCGGGGAGCTGTTTTTT. This translates into CSGQGARAGELFF.